The 32 T cell receptor beta chains reported below all come from one sample, sequenced in a study of Ad26.COV2.S vaccination and SARS-CoV-2 variants. The data were produced by immunoSEQ multiplex PCR, yet TCRdb's version contains in-frame clones alone and is incomplete. This table holds about 680,000 clones, around 90% found once. Stated treatment: some 20 received Ad26.COV2.S at low or high dose, single or two shots; about 5 received placebo; per-sample allocation not given. Sample collection was performed on day 63 after the first vaccine or placebo injection. Sequences were derived from peripheral blood, sampled in a trial of Ad26.COV2.S vaccine versus placebo. Receptor source: a person aged 18-60 years who received the Ad26.COV2.S COVID-19 vaccine or a placebo.

The chain is built from TRBV11-2 and TRBJ2-1; the match to TRBD2 covers 7 bases. This CDR3 comprises 16 residues. Per germline, CDR1 SGHAT and CDR2 FQNNGV. V was clipped by 5 bases and J by 2 bases; unmatched bases: 9. The CDR3 loop reads CASSLLALAAYNEQFF. The DNA for the CDR3 is TGTGCCAGCAGCCTACTAGCGCTCGCTGCCTACAATGAGCAGTTCTTC. The full variable domain, with the rest looked up from reference TRBV11-2 and TRBJ2-1, is EAGVAQSPRYKIIEKRQSVAFWCNPISGHATLYWYQQILGQGPKLLIQFQNNGVVDDSQLPKDRFSAERLKGVDSTLKIQPAKLEDSAVYLCASSLLALAAYNEQFFGPGTRLTVL.

The V gene is TRBV15, the J gene TRBJ2-2, with a tentative D call TRBD1 (6 bases). Trimming removed 0 bases at V and 6 bases at J, with 8 bases between. The length of the CDR3 is 14 residues. CDR1 and CDR2 (germline): LNHNV, YYDKDF (reference sequence). The CDR3 loop reads CATSRDTGPGELFF. DNA for the CDR3: TGTGCCACCAGCAGAGATACAGGGCCCGGGGAGCTGTTTTTT.

This chain connects TRBV6-2 or TRBV6-3 to TRBJ2-5; 8 nucleotides agree with TRBD2. The trim removed 1 base at V and 4 bases at J, leaving 11 bases unmatched. The CDR3 is 17 amino acids. Germline V gene sequence: CDR1 MNHEY, CDR2 SVGEGT. As DNA, the CDR3 is TGTGCCAGCAGTTACTATCCCCGGGCCGGGGGGGGAGAGACCCAGTACTTC. This encodes CASSYYPRAGGGETQYF.

CDR3 sequence reads: CASSVRSASTDTQYF. The DNA for the CDR3 is TGTGCCAGCAGCGTAAGGTCAGCGAGCACAGATACGCAGTATTTT. The chain recombines TRBV9 with TRBJ2-3, with D unresolved. CDR1 SGDLS and CDR2 YYNGEE come from the germline V gene. The CDR3 runs 15 residues. V was clipped by 1 base and J by 0 bases, with 9 bases between them.

The gene calls are TRBV7-5 and TRBJ2-1; whether TRBD2, the table's D call, matches the DNA was not checked. TRBV7-5 is a pseudogene segment. The CDR3 covers 16 residues. In DNA, the CDR3 is TGTGCCAGAAGCCTAGCGGGTCTATTAGGTGACAATGAGCAGTTCTTC. Residues: CARSLAGLLGDNEQFF.

CDR3 nucleotides: TGCGCCAGCAAGAATAGCGGGGGGGCAGGCACCGGGGAGCTGTTTTTT. Amino acid sequence: CASKNSGGAGTGELFF. V gene TRBV10-2 combines with J gene TRBJ2-2; 11 bases match TRBD2. Germline CDR1 WSHSY, CDR2 SAAADI. J gave up 4 bases and V 7 bases, and 8 bases lay outside the gene matches. The CDR3 contains 16 residues.

The table lists this clone with a count of one. This sample includes further DNA sequences coding for the same CDR3. The rearrangement joins TRBV9 to TRBJ2-3; TRBD2 matches 9 bases. Germline CDR1 SGDLS, CDR2 YYNGEE. This CDR3 region has 16 residues. V lost 0 bases to trimming and J lost 4 bases; unmatched junction nucleotides: 6. The CDR3, as DNA: TGTGCCAGCAGCGTAGGGGGTAGCGGGAGCTCAGATACGCAGTATTTT. Translation gives CASSVGGSGSSDTQYF.

There are a few counts of this clone. The V and J genes are TRBV4-2 and TRBJ2-7; 8 nucleotides agree with TRBD1. Trimming removed 0 bases from V and 4 bases from J; junction bases left unmatched: 11. This CDR3 contains 17 residues. CDR1 is LGHNA and CDR2 is YNFKEQ in the germline V gene. The CDR3 spells CASSQEADGQGRYEQYF. The CDR3 region has the DNA TGTGCCAGCAGCCAAGAAGCGGACGGACAGGGAAGATACGAGCAGTACTTC.

The J gene is TRBJ2-2, the V gene TRBV7-2; maybe TRBD1 (5 bases). The ends were cut back, 5 bases at V and 1 base at J, with 11 bases in the middle. Germline V CDR1 and CDR2: SGHTA, FQGNSA. The length of the CDR3 is 15 residues. The CDR3 DNA follows: TGTGCCAGCAGCCCCGCCGGACAGAACACCGGGGAGCTGTTTTTT. It specifies CASSPAGQNTGELFF.

This clone was seen once. The limits of the CDR3 on the DNA are not certain, so only TCRdb's listed CDR3 is given. The genes are TRBV12-3 or TRBV12-4 and TRBJ1-1; the table's D call, TRBD1, was not checked against the DNA. The CDR3 adds up to 12 amino acids, both ends counted. The CDR3 spells CASSFGTGTPFF.

The V gene is TRBV2, the J gene TRBJ2-5; possible D gene TRBD1, 7 bases. CDR1 is SNHLY and CDR2 is FYNNEI in the germline V gene. This CDR3 is built from 14 residues. Trimming cost V 7 bases and J 5 bases, with 17 bases left between them. In nucleotides, the CDR3 is TGTGCCAGCATTGGAGGGGGCCCTTGGGAGACCCAGTACTTC. Its protein is CASIGGGPWETQYF.

This clone was observed a single time. The chain combines TRBV15 with TRBJ2-2, with 12 bases lining up with TRBD2. This CDR3 has 17 amino acids. Per the germline V gene, CDR1 is LNHNV and CDR2 is YYDKDF (reference sequence). After removal of 6 bases from V and 6 bases from J, the junction contained 11 bases not matched to a gene. In nucleotides, the CDR3 is TGTGCCACCAGGCCCGAAGCTAGCGGGGGGGCCGCCGGGGAGCTGTTTTTT. It codes for CATRPEASGGAAGELFF.

The CDR3 region is CASSPVGDTNTGELFF. Written as DNA, the CDR3 is TGTGCCAGCAGCCCGGTGGGGGACACTAACACCGGGGAGCTGTTTTTT. The chain employs TRBV21-1 and TRBJ2-2; the DNA was not compared with TRBD1, the D call given in the table. TRBV21-1 is marked as a pseudogene. The CDR3 covers 16 residues.

This clone was seen a handful of times. The V gene is TRBV12-3 or TRBV12-4, the J gene TRBJ1-6; no firm D call. The length of the CDR3 is 12 residues. The V gene lost 6 bases and the J gene lost 11 bases, with 11 bases spanning the gap. This CDR3 is CASSRPGTPLHF. The DNA for the CDR3 is TGTGCCAGCAGCCGCCCAGGTACACCCCTCCACTTT.

The chain combines TRBV3-1 (or the pseudogene TRBV3-2) with TRBJ2-2, with 7 bases identical to TRBD1. The CDR3 sequence is 14 residues long. The germline V gene encodes CDR1 LGHDT and CDR2 YNNKEL (reference sequence). Losses at the gene ends were 1 base for V and 7 bases for J; bases not matched to a gene: 3. The CDR3 DNA is TGTGCCAGCAGCCAAGTAGGGGGCCTCGGGGAGCTGTTTTTT. Translating it yields CASSQVGGLGELFF.

This chain joins TRBV24-1 and TRBJ2-2; no clear D gene. CDR1 is KGHDR and CDR2 is SFDVKD in the germline V gene. V gave up 4 bases and J gave up 0 bases, with 11 bases separating them. There are 16 residues in the CDR3. The CDR3 loop reads CATSDSQFTNTGELFF. CDR3 in DNA: TGTGCCACCAGTGACTCACAGTTTACGAACACCGGGGAGCTGTTTTTT.

The V call is TRBV2, the J call TRBJ2-4; 8 bases agree with TRBD2. The CDR3 sequence is 19 residues long. Germline V gene sequence: CDR1 SNHLY, CDR2 FYNNEI. V gave up 1 base and J gave up 0 bases; unmatched junction bases: 11. The CDR3 DNA is TGTGCCAGCAGTGAAGTGTCGGGCAATGCGGGAGGAGCCAAAAACATTCAGTACTTC. Residues: CASSEVSGNAGGAKNIQYF. Full variable domain (remainder filled in from reference TRBV2 and TRBJ2-4): EPEVTQTPSHQVTQMGQEVILRCVPISNHLYFYWYRQILGQKVEFLVSFYNNEISEKSEIFDDQFSVERPDGSNFTLKIRSTKLEDSAMYFCASSEVSGNAGGAKNIQYFGAGTRLSVL.

This clone appeared a single time. The rearrangement uses TRBV20-1 and TRBJ2-7; D gene uncertain. The V gene's germline CDR1 is DFQATT and CDR2 SNEGSKA (reference sequence). The CDR3 sequence is 11 residues long. For the CDR3, the DNA is TGCAGCCCGAGTTCAAGCAACGAGCAGTACTTC. It encodes CSPSSSNEQYF.

This clone was seen more than once but under ten times. This chain links TRBV6-2 or TRBV6-3 with TRBJ2-2; 8 nucleotides align to TRBD1. CDR3 length equals 16 residues. The trim removed 5 bases at V and 3 bases at J, leaving 8 bases unmatched. Germline values: CDR1 MNHEY, CDR2 SVGEGT. CDR3 DNA sequence: TGTGCCAGCAGTAACGCGGACAGGGTGGACACCGGGGAGCTGTTTTTT. Translation: CASSNADRVDTGELFF.

V usage is TRBV12-3 or TRBV12-4 and J usage is TRBJ2-3; D gene unclear. The CDR3 length is 13 residues. V was trimmed by 3 bases and J by 2 bases, leaving 6 bases between them. The CDR3 region is CASSFGLTDTQYF. CDR3 DNA: TGTGCCAGCAGTTTCGGCCTCACAGATACGCAGTATTTT.

This chain joins TRBV12-3 or TRBV12-4 and TRBJ2-4; D not resolved. V shed 4 bases and J shed 15 bases, with 16 bases lying between them. The CDR3 is 12 residues long. CDR3 residues: CASSWEGITRYF. DNA of the CDR3: TGTGCCAGCAGTTGGGAAGGAATCACACGGTACTTC.

The CDR3 sequence: CATKNVSEQYF. DNA for the CDR3: TGTGCCACAAAAAACGTTAGCGAGCAGTACTTC. The chain combines TRBV10-3 with TRBJ2-7; the D is unclear. Germline V CDR1 and CDR2: ENHRY, SYGVKD. V lost 10 bases and J 6 bases, leaving 13 bases between the germline ends. CDR3 length: 11 amino acids.

J is TRBJ1-2 and V is TRBV24-1; 9 bases fit TRBD1. Germline CDR1 is KGHDR and CDR2 is SFDVKD. With V trimmed by 6 bases and J by 6 bases, 4 bases remained unmatched. CDR3 size: 13 residues. The CDR3 sequence: CATSSRTGDGYTF. Written as DNA, the CDR3 is TGTGCCACCAGTTCCCGGACAGGGGATGGCTACACCTTC.

This clone occurred once. The chain is built from TRBV29-1 and TRBJ1-1; no clear D gene. This CDR3 contains 12 residues. Germline V gene data show CDR1 as SQVTM and CDR2 as ANQGSEA. The V gene lost 6 bases and the J gene lost 0 bases, with 8 bases spanning the gap. Here the CDR3 reads CSVWGMNTEAFF. CDR3 sequence (DNA): TGCAGCGTGTGGGGAATGAACACTGAAGCTTTCTTT. Full variable domain (missing parts from reference TRBV29-1 and TRBJ1-1): SAVISQKPSRDICQRGTSLTIQCQVDSQVTMMFWYRQQPGQSLTLIATANQGSEATYESGFVIDKFPISRPNLTFSTLTVSNMSPEDSSIYLCSVWGMNTEAFFGQGTRLTVV.

The chain carries TRBV6-5 and TRBJ2-5; 10 bases agree with TRBD2. After removal of 2 bases from V and 4 bases from J, the junction contained 4 bases not matched to a gene. The CDR3 has 15 amino acids. Germline CDR1 MNHEY, CDR2 SVGAGI. The CDR3 DNA is TGTGCCAGCAGTTACGCTAGCGGGAGCCCAGAGACCCAGTACTTC. Protein: CASSYASGSPETQYF.

The J gene is TRBJ1-2, the V gene TRBV7-9; possibly TRBD1 for D (5 bases). There are 11 residues in the CDR3. Germline CDR1 reads SEHNR; CDR2 reads FQNEAQ (reference sequence). Trimming shortened V by 10 bases and J by 6 bases, and 12 bases separated the two germline ends. Here the CDR3 DNA reads TGTGCCAAACTGACAGCAGATGGCTACACCTTC. Protein product: CAKLTADGYTF.

The chain uses TRBV18 and TRBJ2-1; 7 bases agree with TRBD2. This CDR3 is 13 amino acids long. V lost 4 bases to trimming and J lost 3 bases; unmatched junction nucleotides: 0. Germline V gene data show CDR1 as KGHSH and CDR2 as LQKENI. The CDR3 DNA reads TGTGCCAGCTCACGGGGGGGCTACAATGAGCAGTTCTTC. Encoded protein: CASSRGGYNEQFF.

The chain couples TRBV6-5 to TRBJ2-2; D not resolved. Germline V gene data show CDR1 as MNHEY and CDR2 as SVGAGI. This CDR3 is built from 14 residues. Trimming pared 7 bases from V and 2 bases from J, leaving 11 bases between. The CDR3 reads CASILDRNTGELFF. CDR3 in DNA: TGTGCCAGCATACTGGACCGAAACACCGGGGAGCTGTTTTTT.

The rearrangement uses TRBV24-1 and TRBJ2-7; maybe TRBD2 (6 bases). Germline CDR1 KGHDR, CDR2 SFDVKD. The CDR3 loop spans 15 amino acids. Trimming left V 4 bases short and J 2 bases short, with 14 bases between. CDR3 nucleotides: TGTGCCACCAGTGACTCGTCTAGCGATCCCTACGAGCAGTACTTC. Translating it yields CATSDSSSDPYEQYF.

The V call is TRBV30, the J call TRBJ2-4; tentatively, D is TRBD1 or TRBD2 (6 bases each). CDR3 length: 13 residues. Trimming took off 3 bases at V and 6 bases at J, with 12 bases between the two ends. The germline gives CDR1 GTSNPN, CDR2 SVGIG (reference sequence). CDR3 sequence (DNA): TGTGCCTGGAGCGGGGGCAGGGCAAACATTCAGTACTTC. Translating it yields CAWSGGRANIQYF.

V gene TRBV13 combines with J gene TRBJ2-1; a possible D gene is TRBD1 (5 bases). Trimming took 2 bases from V and 8 from J, leaving 10 bases between them. The CDR3 loop spans 13 amino acids. Looked up from germline, CDR1 is PRHDT and CDR2 is FYEKMQ (reference sequence). Here the CDR3 DNA reads TGTGCCAGCAGCTTAAAGGGGCTAGATGAGCAGTTCTTC. It yields the protein CASSLKGLDEQFF.

V gene TRBV5-4 combines with J gene TRBJ1-1; TRBD1 matches at 12 bases. Germline V gene sequence: CDR1 SGHNT, CDR2 YYREEE (reference sequence). This CDR3 has 19 residues. After removal of 4 bases from V and 3 bases from J, the junction contained 16 bases not matched to a gene. CDR3 nucleotide sequence: TGTGCCAGCAGCCCCGGGACAGGGGGCCGGGTCGAGTGGGACACTGAAGCTTTCTTT. It is translated as CASSPGTGGRVEWDTEAFF.